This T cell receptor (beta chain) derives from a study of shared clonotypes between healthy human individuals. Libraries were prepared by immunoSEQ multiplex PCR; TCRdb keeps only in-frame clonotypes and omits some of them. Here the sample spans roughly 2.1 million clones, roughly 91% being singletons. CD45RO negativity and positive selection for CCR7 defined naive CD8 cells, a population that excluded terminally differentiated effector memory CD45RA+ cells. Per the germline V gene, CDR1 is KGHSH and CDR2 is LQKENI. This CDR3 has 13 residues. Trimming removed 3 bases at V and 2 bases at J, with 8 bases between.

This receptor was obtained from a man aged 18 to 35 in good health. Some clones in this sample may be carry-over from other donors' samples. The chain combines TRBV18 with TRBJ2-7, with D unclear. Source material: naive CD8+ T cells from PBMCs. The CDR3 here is CASSPRTTYEQYF. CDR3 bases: TGTGCCAGCTCACCCCGAACCACCTACGAGCAGTACTTC.